The 24 T cell receptor beta chains below were found in one sample sequenced in a study of shared clonotypes between healthy human individuals. TCRdb's copy holds only in-frame clones and misses some; the assay was immunoSEQ multiplex PCR. The sample has 2,500,000 or so clones, around 92% seen once. Material for sequencing was naive CD4+ T cells from PBMCs. Subset in this sample: CD45RA+ positively selected. Source of these receptors: a young man in good health. Some clones in this sample may be carry-over from other donors' samples.

V and J are TRBV4-2 and TRBJ2-3; TRBD1 might be the D (6 bases). V lost 1 base and J lost 2, with 7 bases in between. The CDR3 totals 14 residues. Per germline, CDR1 LGHNA and CDR2 YNFKEQ. The CDR3 DNA reads as TGTGCCAGCAGCCAAGGGGACATCACAGATACGCAGTATTTT. It codes for CASSQGDITDTQYF.

The chain recombines TRBV2 with TRBJ2-3; TRBD2 matches at 7 bases. The J segment lost 1 base and the V segment lost 6 bases, leaving 4 bases of the junction unmatched. The CDR3 covers 14 residues. Germline CDR1 is SNHLY and CDR2 is FYNNEI. The CDR3 here is CASSIGLGTDTQYF. CDR3 DNA: TGTGCCAGCAGCATAGGACTAGGCACAGATACGCAGTATTTT. Complete variable domain (other parts from reference TRBV2 and TRBJ2-3): EPEVTQTPSHQVTQMGQEVILRCVPISNHLYFYWYRQILGQKVEFLVSFYNNEISEKSEIFDDQFSVERPDGSNFTLKIRSTKLEDSAMYFCASSIGLGTDTQYFGPGTRLTVL.

On this clone: Other nucleotide sequences in the sample specify the same CDR3. The chain recombines TRBV18 with TRBJ2-3; D gene ambiguous. Germline lookup yields CDR1 KGHSH and CDR2 LQKENI. The CDR3 spans 12 residues. V gave up 6 bases and J gave up 4 bases, with 8 bases separating them. The CDR3, as DNA: TGTGCCAGCTCCCCAGACGCAGATACGCAGTATTTT. Protein: CASSPDADTQYF. Full variable domain (rest looked up from reference TRBV18 and TRBJ2-3): NAGVMQNPRHLVRRRGQEARLRCSPMKGHSHVYWYRQLPEEGLKFMVYLQKENIIDESGMPKERFSAEFPKEGPSILRIQQVVRGDSAAYFCASSPDADTQYFGPGTRLTVL.

The CDR3: CASIERVYNEQFF. In DNA form, the CDR3 reads TGTGCCAGCATTGAGCGCGTCTACAATGAGCAGTTCTTC. The chain recombines TRBV2 with TRBJ2-1; D unresolved. V was shortened by 7 bases and J by 3 bases, with 10 bases between the two germline ends. Germline values: CDR1 SNHLY, CDR2 FYNNEI. The CDR3 contains 13 residues.

The rearrangement joins TRBV6-5 to TRBJ1-4, with unresolved D. CDR1 is MNHEY and CDR2 is SVGAGI in the germline V gene. V gave up 6 bases and J gave up 3 bases, with 14 bases separating them. CDR3 length equals 15 residues. This CDR3 is CASSLRALANEKLFF. Here the CDR3 DNA reads TGTGCCAGCAGCCTCCGGGCGCTGGCTAATGAAAAACTGTTTTTT.

Only one count was recorded for this clone. The chain recombines TRBV9 with TRBJ2-6; 7 positions match TRBD2. Germline V gene sequence: CDR1 SGDLS, CDR2 YYNGEE. The CDR3 is made up of 18 amino acids. J gave up 2 bases and V 0 bases, and 8 bases lay outside the gene matches. CDR3: CASSVGLVAGAGANVLTF. In nucleotides, the CDR3 is TGTGCCAGCAGCGTAGGTTTAGTGGCGGGAGCTGGGGCCAACGTCCTGACTTTC.

The rearrangement uses TRBV5-1 and TRBJ2-1, with TRBD2 identical over 16 bases. The CDR3 sequence is 20 residues long. The germline V gene has CDR1 SGHRS and CDR2 YFSETQ. The J segment lost 0 bases and the V segment lost 4 bases, leaving 10 bases of the junction unmatched. The CDR3: CASSTLGTSGRASSYNEQFF. Written as DNA, the CDR3 is TGCGCCAGCAGCACCCTTGGGACTAGCGGGAGGGCGAGCTCCTACAATGAGCAGTTCTTC.

The rearrangement joins TRBV7-2 to TRBJ1-4; D not resolved. The CDR3 loop spans 14 amino acids. Looked up from germline, CDR1 is SGHTA and CDR2 is FQGNSA. Trimming cost V 1 base and J 4 bases, with 7 bases left between them. CDR3 nucleotide sequence: TGTGCCAGCAGCTTAGACAGCCTTAATGAAAAACTGTTTTTT. Translated: CASSLDSLNEKLFF.

The genes are TRBV15 and TRBJ2-1; D is undetermined. The CDR3 contains 16 residues. V was shortened by 1 base and J by 0 bases, with 10 bases between the two germline ends. Germline assignment: CDR1 LNHNV and CDR2 YYDKDF (reference sequence). CDR3: CATSRASALSYNEQFF. For the CDR3, the DNA is TGTGCCACCAGCAGAGCGAGCGCTCTCTCCTACAATGAGCAGTTCTTC.

This clone was counted a single time. V usage is TRBV20-1 and J usage is TRBJ2-7; D is unclear. The V gene's germline CDR1 is DFQATT and CDR2 SNEGSKA (reference sequence). The V end lost 5 bases, the J end lost 3 bases, and 8 bases lay between the germline ends. This CDR3 has 11 residues. Here the CDR3 DNA reads TGCAGTGCTCCTGAGAGCTACGAGCAGTACTTC. It codes for CSAPESYEQYF.

The V and J genes are TRBV28 and TRBJ1-4; weak D call: TRBD1 (5 bases). With 3 bases removed from V and 0 bases from J, the gap between germline ends came to 8 bases. The V gene's germline CDR1 is MDHEN and CDR2 SYDVKM. CDR3 length: 15 residues. CDR3 protein: CASSLWGSTNEKLFF. The CDR3 region has the DNA TGTGCCAGCAGTTTGTGGGGCTCAACTAATGAAAAACTGTTTTTT. Full variable domain (rest looked up from reference TRBV28 and TRBJ1-4): DVKVTQSSRYLVKRTGEKVFLECVQDMDHENMFWYRQDPGLGLRLIYFSYDVKMKEKGDIPEGYSVSREKKERFSLILESASTNQTSMYLCASSLWGSTNEKLFFGSGTQLSVL.

The chain joins TRBV7-9 to TRBJ2-5; TRBD1 might be the D (5 bases). Germline V gene sequence: CDR1 SEHNR, CDR2 FQNEAQ (reference sequence). The CDR3 totals 13 residues. Trimming cost V 8 bases and J 2 bases, with 12 bases left between them. CDR3: CASGAGPQETQYF. The CDR3, as DNA: TGTGCCAGCGGGGCAGGTCCTCAAGAGACCCAGTACTTC.

The gene calls are TRBV9 and TRBJ1-5, with 7 bases matching TRBD1. The CDR3 sequence is 16 residues long. Germline lookup yields CDR1 SGDLS and CDR2 YYNGEE. V was pared by 0 bases and J by 5 bases, with 8 bases of the junction left unmatched. CDR3 region: CASSVAQGGKDQPQHF. The CDR3 nucleotides read TGTGCCAGCAGCGTAGCTCAGGGGGGCAAGGATCAGCCCCAGCATTTT.

The CDR3 DNA is TGCGCCAGCAGCCCATCGCGGGCGGAAAATCCACGAGGACCCTACACCTTC. Translated, it gives CASSPSRAENPRGPYTF. The chain carries TRBV4-1 and TRBJ1-2, with D hard to call. This CDR3 region has 17 residues. Looked up from germline, CDR1 is MGHRA and CDR2 is YSYEKL. Trimming took 4 bases from V and 10 from J, leaving 28 bases between them.

The rearrangement joins TRBV7-2 to TRBJ2-3; 10 nucleotides agree with TRBD2. From germline, CDR1 is SGHTA and CDR2 FQGNSA. Losses at the gene ends were 7 bases for V and 5 bases for J; bases not matched to a gene: 9. The CDR3 has 15 residues. The CDR3 sequence: CASTPAGGPGDTQYF. Written as DNA, the CDR3 is TGTGCCAGCACCCCAGCGGGAGGGCCGGGAGATACGCAGTATTTT.

CDR3: CASSIGYLTDTQYF. CDR3 in DNA: TGTGCCAGTAGTATAGGGTATCTCACAGATACGCAGTATTTT. This rearrangement joins TRBV19 to TRBJ2-3; D gene uncertain. This CDR3 spans 14 amino acids. CDR1 and CDR2 from the germline V gene are LNHDA and SQIVND (reference sequence). The V and J ends lost 1 base and 2 bases respectively, with 7 bases between them.

The chain is built from TRBV21-1 and TRBJ2-3; TRBD2 is the table's D call and was not checked against the DNA. TRBV21-1 is a pseudogene. The CDR3 covers 15 residues. For the CDR3, the DNA is TGTGCCAGGACTAGCGGGGTTGGGAGCACAGATACGCAGTATTTT. This translates into CARTSGVGSTDTQYF.

This chain links TRBV5-1 with TRBJ1-1; no clear D gene. Germline V gene sequence: CDR1 SGHRS, CDR2 YFSETQ. This CDR3 comprises 14 residues. Trimming removed 1 base at V and 5 bases at J, with 12 bases between. The CDR3 here is CASSLSGRGTEAFF. The CDR3 region has the DNA TGCGCCAGCAGCTTGTCAGGTCGTGGGACTGAAGCTTTCTTT.

The rearrangement links TRBV5-4 to TRBJ1-3, with a possible D match to TRBD1 (6 bases). Germline-derived CDR1 and CDR2 are SGHNT and YYREEE (reference sequence). CDR3 length: 14 amino acids. V was clipped by 2 bases and J by 3 bases, with 9 bases between them. The CDR3 loop reads CASSLWGLGNTIYF. The CDR3 DNA reads as TGTGCCAGCAGCTTATGGGGGCTTGGAAACACCATATATTTT.

V is TRBV11-3 and J is TRBJ2-7; 8 nucleotides line up with TRBD2. The V and J ends lost 1 base and 2 bases, in that order; junction bases with no gene match: 4. CDR1 SGHNT and CDR2 YENEEA come from the germline V gene. CDR3 length equals 15 residues. CDR3 sequence reads: CASSLATSGPYEQYF. For the CDR3, the DNA is TGTGCCAGCAGCTTAGCTACTAGCGGACCCTACGAGCAGTACTTC.

CDR3 nucleotide sequence: TGCGCCAGCAGATCCGGGACAATAATCGAGACCCAGTACTTC. This sequence encodes CASRSGTIIETQYF. The chain couples TRBV5-1 to TRBJ2-5; the D gene is possibly TRBD1 (6 bases). The V gene lost 5 bases and the J gene lost 5 bases, with 16 bases spanning the gap. CDR3 length: 14 amino acids. Germline values: CDR1 SGHRS, CDR2 YFSETQ.

The gene calls are TRBV13 and TRBJ2-7; D uncertain. Germline V lookup: CDR1 PRHDT, CDR2 FYEKMQ (reference sequence). The V end lost 5 bases, the J end lost 6 bases, and 11 bases lay between the germline ends. This CDR3 contains 12 residues. DNA of the CDR3: TGTGCCAGCAGCCGCGGTGAGGCCGAGCAGTACTTC. Its protein is CASSRGEAEQYF.

The DNA for the CDR3 is TGTGCCAGCAGCCCCACCTGGACTAGCGGGGGGTTGGAGACCCAGTACTTC. It encodes CASSPTWTSGGLETQYF. The V call is TRBV11-1, the J call TRBJ2-5; 14 nucleotides align to TRBD2. The trim removed 5 bases at V and 5 bases at J, leaving 10 bases unmatched. This CDR3 contains 17 residues. Germline CDR1 is SGHAT and CDR2 is FQDESV (reference sequence).

This clone was counted once. The chain combines TRBV21-1 with TRBJ2-7; whether TRBD2, the table's D call, matches the DNA was not checked. TRBV21-1 is reported as a pseudogene. The CDR3 runs to 18 residues. The CDR3 here is CASSKHGRGLAGKYEQYF. The CDR3 DNA sequence: TGTGCCAGCAGCAAACATGGTCGCGGCCTAGCGGGAAAATACGAGCAGTACTTC.